This is a list of T cell receptor beta chains from one sample in a study of CD8 T cells in Susac syndrome. TCRdb analysed the immunoSEQ multiplex PCR reads with MiXCR anew, one entry per CDR3 protein. The table lists roughly 190,000 distinct CDR3 sequences, approximately 95% of them singletons. The sequencing input was CD8+ T cells from PBMCs. These receptors originate from a human donor with Susac syndrome. CDR3s include the opening cysteine and the closing phenylalanine or tryptophan. A D gene is named only where the DNA matches it firmly. Expanded clones get a size class; other rows say once, few or many, or leave the size out.

TRBJ1-5	few	-	TRBV9	TGTGCCAGCAGCAGAGGCGGGGGCAATCAGCCCCAGCATTTT	CASSRGGGNQPQHF
TRBJ2-1	-	-	TRBV7-2	TGTGCCAGCAGCCCAAACATAGCGGATTCCTACAATGAGCAGTTCTTC	CASSPNIADSYNEQFF
TRBJ1-2	-	TRBD1	TRBV4-1	TGCGCCAGCAGCCAAGACGACAGGGGGGTCGATGGCTACACCTTC	CASSQDDRGVDGYTF
TRBJ2-1	once	-	TRBV5-5	TGTGCCAGCAGCTTGGCAGGCTCCGGCAATGAGCAGTTCTTC	CASSLAGSGNEQFF
TRBJ2-5	-	TRBD1	TRBV11-2	TGTGCCAGCAGCCGAGCTGCCCGGGACAGGGCTTCAGAGACCCAGTACTTC	CASSRAARDRASETQYF
TRBJ2-2	-	TRBD2	TRBV6-5	TGTGCCAGCAGTTACTCTTCTAGCGGGAGCGAGCTGTTTTTT	CASSYSSSGSELFF
TRBJ2-7	-	TRBD2	TRBV10-2	TGCGCCAGCATAAAGGCTAGCGGGACCTACGAGCAGTACTTC	CASIKASGTYEQYF
TRBJ2-5	-	-	TRBV10-3	TGTGCCATCAGTCCCTCTCGTGGGGCACAAGAGACCCAGTACTTC	CAISPSRGAQETQYF
TRBJ1-2	-	-	TRBV5-1	TGCGCCAGCAGCTTGGAGGGGACAAGTCCTAGCTATGGCTACACCTTC	CASSLEGTSPSYGYTF
TRBJ2-1	-	TRBD2	TRBV12-3/TRBV12-4	TGTGCCAGCAGTTTATCGCCTAGCGGGGGCTACAATGAGCAGTTCTTC	CASSLSPSGGYNEQFF
TRBJ1-1	once	-	TRBV30	TGTGCCTGGAGTGTACTAGGCGGTGAAGCTTTCTTT	CAWSVLGGEAFF
TRBJ2-1	-	TRBD1	TRBV7-9	TGTGCCAGCAGCTCTTGGGACAGCTACAATGAGCAGTTCTTC	CASSSWDSYNEQFF
TRBJ2-3	-	TRBD2	TRBV3-1	TGTGCCAGCAGCCCGCGACTAGCGGGGTTTGGGGATACGCAGTATTTT	CASSPRLAGFGDTQYF
TRBJ1-4	-	-	TRBV11-2	TGTGCCAGCAGCTATCACAGATCAACTAATGAAAAACTGTTTTTT	CASSYHRSTNEKLFF
TRBJ2-7	-	-	TRBV20-1	TGCAGTGCTAGTTCCAGGGTAGCCTACGAGCAGTACTTC	CSASSRVAYEQYF
TRBJ1-2	-	-	TRBV30	TGTGCCTGGAGTTTAACAGGGAAGGGCTACACCTTC	CAWSLTGKGYTF
TRBJ2-7	-	-	TRBV4-1	TGCGCCAGCAGCCAAGTAGGCAGGGGAGGGTACGAGCAGTACTTC	CASSQVGRGGYEQYF
TRBJ2-3	-	TRBD2	TRBV4-1	TGCGCCAGCAGCCAAGGGGGACTAGATTTAGATACGCAGTATTTT	CASSQGGLDLDTQYF
TRBJ1-5	once	-	TRBV20-1	TGCAGTGTCGTCGGGACATCTCCTGATCAGCCCCAGCATTTT	CSVVGTSPDQPQHF
TRBJ2-1	-	TRBD1	TRBV14	TGTGCCAGCAGCCAGCACTCCCTCGACAGGGAACAAAACAATGAGCAGTTCTTC	CASSQHSLDREQNNEQFF
TRBJ2-2	-	-	TRBV6-5	TGTGCCAGCAGTTACTCGGCAGGGAACACCGGGGAGCTGTTTTTT	CASSYSAGNTGELFF
TRBJ2-1	-	TRBD2	TRBV5-1	TGCGCCAGCAGCCTGAGGGCTAGCGGGGGGCGGTATTATGAGCAGTTCTTC	CASSLRASGGRYYEQFF
TRBJ2-1	-	-	TRBV5-1	TGTGCCAGCAGCTTGGCCAATGAGCAGTTCTTC	CASSLANEQFF
TRBJ2-5	once	TRBD2	TRBV14	TGTGCCAGCAGCCAAGACGCCTTAGCGGGAGAAGAGACCCAGTACTTC	CASSQDALAGEETQYF
TRBJ2-3	-	TRBD2	TRBV20-1	TGCAGTGCTAGACGGCGGGAGTCGGGACCAGATACGCAGTATTTT	CSARRRESGPDTQYF
TRBJ2-3	-	TRBD2	TRBV20-1	TGCAGTGCTAAAGGAAGCGGGGCGGATACGCAGTATTTT	CSAKGSGADTQYF
TRBJ2-5	-	TRBD2	TRBV5-1	TGCGCCAGCAGCTTGACTAGCGCTGAAATCCAAGAGACCCAGTACTTC	CASSLTSAEIQETQYF
TRBJ1-2	-	-	TRBV30	TGTGCCTGGAGTCGAGGATCGACCATAACTAACTATGGCTACACCTTC	CAWSRGSTITNYGYTF
TRBJ2-3	-	-	TRBV9	TGTGCCAGCAGCGTGCGGGACGTAATCCCAGATACGCAGTATTTT	CASSVRDVIPDTQYF
TRBJ2-7	-	-	TRBV27	TGTGCCAGCAGTCCGGACAAGTTGTTCCGGTACTTC	CASSPDKLFRYF
TRBJ2-2	-	TRBD1	TRBV4-2	TGTGCCAGCAGCCCGTCCGGGACAGGGGAGGAGCTGTTTTTT	CASSPSGTGEELFF
TRBJ2-1	-	TRBD1	TRBV19	TGTGCCAGTAGTATTTCCCGGGACAGGAGCCACAATGAGCAGTTCTTC	CASSISRDRSHNEQFF
TRBJ1-4	once	-	TRBV27	TGTGCCAGCAGTTTACAATCAACTAATGAAAAACTGTTTTTT	CASSLQSTNEKLFF
TRBJ1-1	-	TRBD1	TRBV29-1	TGCAGCGTGCAGACAGGGTTAAGCACTGAAGCTTTCTTT	CSVQTGLSTEAFF
TRBJ2-1	-	-	TRBV12-3/TRBV12-4	TGTGCCAGCAGCTCCCAGGGACGCCCCAATGAGCAGTTCTTC	CASSSQGRPNEQFF
TRBJ2-1	-	TRBD2	TRBV4-1	TGCGCCAGCAGCCAAGATTCTAGCGGGATCTCCTACAATGAGCAGTTCTTC	CASSQDSSGISYNEQFF
TRBJ2-7	-	-	TRBV4-1	TGCGCCAGCAGCCAGGAAGGAGGGGCGGAGTCCTACGAGCAGTACTTC	CASSQEGGAESYEQYF
TRBJ1-2	-	-	TRBV25-1	TGTGCCAGCAGTGGAGAGGGAGGAGTCCTAGGCTACACCTTC	CASSGEGGVLGYTF
TRBJ2-7	-	-	TRBV30	TGTGCCTGGAGTGGGGACGTTAGCTCCTACGAGCAGTACTTC	CAWSGDVSSYEQYF
TRBJ2-1	-	-	TRBV5-4	TGTGCCAGCAGCTCGTCCGGGGTCCGGGATGAGCAGTTCTTC	CASSSSGVRDEQFF
TRBJ2-1	-	-	TRBV10-3	TGTGCCATCAGTGAGTCCCAGGGCTACAATGAGCAGTTCTTC	CAISESQGYNEQFF
TRBJ2-7	-	-	TRBV15	TGTGCCACCAGCAGAGATCGGCCCGGTCTCTACGAGCAGTACTTC	CATSRDRPGLYEQYF
TRBJ2-7	-	TRBD1	TRBV30	TGTGCCTGTGCCTCCGGGACAGGGGACTACGAGCAGTACTTC	CACASGTGDYEQYF
TRBJ1-1	-	TRBD1	TRBV28	TGTGCCAGCAGTCTTAGACAGGGGGCTCGGGACACTGAAGCTTTCTTT	CASSLRQGARDTEAFF
TRBJ1-2	-	-	TRBV20-1	TGCAGTGCTGGAGACAGTAAAGCTAACTATGGCTACACCTTC	CSAGDSKANYGYTF
TRBJ2-7	-	-	TRBV27	TGTGCCAGCAGTTCAGCCGGGACTTCCTACGAGCAGTACTTC	CASSSAGTSYEQYF
TRBJ2-1	once	TRBD1	TRBV2	TGTGCCAGCAGTGAAATGGGGGTTCAGGGGGCTAATGAGCAGTTCTTC	CASSEMGVQGANEQFF
TRBJ2-1	-	-	TRBV5-4	TGTGCCAGCAGCTCTCGGGGTATATCCTACAATGAGCAGTTCTTC	CASSSRGISYNEQFF
TRBJ2-5	-	-	TRBV6-2/TRBV6-3	TGTGCCAGCAGTTACTTCCCAGGCCAGGTGGAGACCCAGTACTTC	CASSYFPGQVETQYF
TRBJ2-2	once	TRBD2	TRBV12-3/TRBV12-4	TGTGCCAGCAGGTCCACCGGGACTAGAGGCACCGGGGAGCTGTTTTTT	CASRSTGTRGTGELFF
TRBJ2-7	-	TRBD1	TRBV12-3/TRBV12-4	TGTGCCAGCAGTTTGGGACAGGTACCCACCTACGAGCAGTACTTC	CASSLGQVPTYEQYF